This T cell receptor (beta chain) was recovered during a study of T cells in localized non-small cell lung cancer. General study findings and limits: Median detection of top 100 tumor clones in adjacent lung was over 45 clones. Uninvolved adjacent lung showed higher T cell clonality than tumor. Sequencing, confined to only one tumor region, leaves heterogeneity possible.

V lost 7 bases to trimming and J lost 6 bases, with 13 bases between them. Germline CDR1 LGHNT, CDR2 FRNRAP. This CDR3 is 12 amino acids long. Profiled with immunoSEQ multiplex PCR; TCRdb holds only in-frame clones, not every one. Altogether 59,000 or so clones are present, roughly nine tenths being singletons, with the ten largest covering 15% to 20%. Notes on this clone: Its antigen remains unidentified.

The chain couples TRBV12-5 to TRBJ2-7; a weak D match, TRBD2 (5 bases). The origin of this receptor is a man between 40 and 70 years old with stage I lung adenocarcinoma. The sequenced sample was peripheral blood, obtained before any cancer treatment. The CDR3 DNA follows: TGTGCTAGTGCCGTCAGCGGCTTCGAGCAGTACTTC. This gives the protein CASAVSGFEQYF.